This TCR beta chain was observed in a study of cytomegalovirus exposure and HLA in healthy donors. Turning to the study itself: A preliminary data release comprised approximately 85 million unique TCRs obtained from HLA-typed donors. Whole-study results and caveats: One cluster of highly shared sequence variants probably arose as a sequencing artifact. Cytomegalovirus-associated TCR beta chains were listed, numbering 150 to 200.

PCR was performed using 60 Vbeta and 13 Jbeta primers. The table came from immunoSEQ multiplex PCR; TCRdb's copy has only in-frame clones and leaves some out. The sample has some 200,000 clones, more than 65% seen once. Concerning this clone: Its antigen is unidentified. At one end, the junction sequence differs from germline, possibly due to a read error.

Germline V CDR1 and CDR2: SEHNR, FQNEAQ (reference sequence). The CDR3 runs 12 residues. Input material: PBMCs. The chain carries TRBV7-9 and TRBJ1-4; no firm D call. This receptor was identified in a female donor in good health and CMV-seronegative. The CDR3 DNA sequence: TGTTCCAGCAGAAATGAACGGGGAAAACTGTTTTTT. Encoded protein: CSSRNERGKLFF. Supplemented by reference TRBV7-9 and TRBJ1-4, the full variable domain reads DTGVSQNPRHKITKRGQNVTFRCDPISEHNRLYWYRQTLGQGPEFLTYFQNEAQLEKSRLLSDRFSAERPKGSFSTLEIQRTEQGDSAMYLCSSRNERGKLFFGSGTQLSVL.